The entry that follows covers one TCR beta chain sequence. Its antigen is undetermined. Via MiXCR, TCRdb re-called the reads, giving one row per CDR3 protein. The profile covers 650,000 to 900,000 distinct CDR3 sequences, with roughly 33% appearing a single time and 9.5% to 15% taken by the ten largest. This specimen belongs to a study of T cell repertoires in cytomegalovirus infection. Study summary: Matching HLA type, along with CMV infection, was indicated by public TCR beta signatures.

Trimming pared 8 bases from V and 7 bases from J, leaving 11 bases between. The CDR3 contains 12 residues. Per germline, CDR1 MNHEY and CDR2 SMNVEV (reference sequence). Sample: cultured CD8+ T cells from PBMCs, taken from culture after CMV antigen stimulation. This sequence joins TRBV27 and TRBJ1-4; D is unresolved. The clonotype originates from a human donor in good health (CMV status not recorded). Some clones in this sample may be carry-over from other donors' samples. CDR3 sequence reads: CASGFGLEKLFF. Here the CDR3 DNA reads TGTGCCAGCGGATTTGGACTTGAAAAACTGTTTTTT.